This T cell receptor (beta chain) was found in a study of T cell repertoires in cytomegalovirus infection. Study-level information: Signatures in public TCR beta sequences pointed to both CMV infection and matching HLA type. Study observations and caveats: It was HLA-C-restricted CMV-specific TCR beta clonotypes that dominated the response ex vivo.

The ends were cut back, 3 bases at V and 2 bases at J, with 7 bases in the middle. This CDR3 contains 13 residues. The germline V gene has CDR1 MNHNS and CDR2 SASEGT. One entry per CDR3 protein, called by TCRdb with MiXCR from the reads. Of some 800,000 distinct CDR3 sequences detected, 25% to 35% appear once; the ten largest clones hold over 10%. Points on this clonotype: As yet, its antigen is unknown.

The clonotype comes from a human donor in good health (CMV status not recorded). Some clones in this sample may be carry-over from other donors' samples. The chain combines TRBV6-1 with TRBJ1-2, with D uncertain. The sequencing used cultured CD8+ T cells from PBMCs, collected from culture after CMV antigen stimulation. The CDR3 DNA follows: TGTGCCAGCAGTGACCTTGGGAACTATGGCTACACCTTC. This codes for CASSDLGNYGYTF.